The text below deals with one TCR beta chain. CDR3 length equals 15 residues. Looked up from germline, CDR1 is LNHDA and CDR2 is SQIVND (reference sequence). The V and J ends lost 5 bases and 2 bases, in that order; junction bases with no gene match: 6. As processed by the authors: For nucleated cells, counts were estimated from reference gene primer amplification. Using immunoSEQ multiplex PCR, the repertoire was profiled, and TCRdb retains in-frame clones only, with some absent. V and J calls and clone size are as listed in that table; D and trimming were resolved from the DNA. The sample lists roughly 70,000 clones; 65% to 90% were seen once. This sample stems from a study of blood T cell repertoires in COVID-19. One Seattle source followed patients from active infection through their disease course.

Sequenced: peripheral blood. This chain links TRBV19 with TRBJ2-7; the match to TRBD1 covers 10 bases. The sequence was obtained from a man older than 75 with COVID-19, enrolled during active disease. CDR3 loop: CASSFPGTGAYEQYF. The CDR3, as DNA: TGTGCCAGTAGTTTCCCCGGGACAGGGGCCTACGAGCAGTACTTC.